The present T cell receptor beta chain was sequenced within a study of OX40 agonist ivuxolimab in advanced cancers. Clones were sequenced by immunoSEQ multiplex PCR, and TCRdb holds only the in-frame ones, with some missing. The sample records roughly 8,200 clones, about 80% being singletons. V was pared by 5 bases and J by 1 base, with 8 bases between. The CDR3 is 13 amino acids. Germline V gene sequence: CDR1 SGHTA, CDR2 FQGTGA. As regards this clone: What it binds is not known.

Study-wide results and caveats: On average, CD8+ T cells had more expanded clones than CD4+.

Sample: CD4+ or CD8+ T cells sorted from blood, taken in a trial of the OX40 agonist ivuxolimab. This TCR was recovered from an adult with an advanced solid tumor such as melanoma, head and neck, liver or kidney cancer. This chain joins TRBV7-3 and TRBJ1-1; D gene ambiguous. The CDR3 DNA follows: TGTGCCAGCAGCCAACAGACGAACACTGAAGCTTTCTTT. This encodes CASSQQTNTEAFF.